The TCR beta chain under discussion was sequenced for a study of cytotoxic CD8 clonotypes in ibrutinib-treated CLL. Study details: It was after a median 12 months of treatment, range 6 to 36, that response samples were taken.

This CDR3 is 17 amino acids long. CDR1 SEHNR and CDR2 FQNEAQ come from the germline V gene (reference sequence). V was shortened by 4 bases and J by 0 bases, with 16 bases between the two germline ends. This clone has more than one count but fewer than ten. Its antigen remains unidentified. Sequencing used immunoSEQ multiplex PCR; TCRdb keeps in-frame clones, though not all of them. The sample has fewer than 10,000 clones; under 85% are singletons. Broader study findings: Rising at ibrutinib response, clonality subsequently fell back toward baseline at progression. Baseline-level clonality went beyond age-matched healthy donors and moved in step with circulating CD8+ T-cell counts.

The receptor's source is a human donor with chronic lymphocytic leukemia. This sequence joins TRBV7-9 and TRBJ2-1; possibly TRBD2 for D (6 bases). This material consisted of PBMCs, taken before ibrutinib treatment. The CDR3 loop is CASSSYGLTSSYNEQFF. CDR3 nucleotides: TGTGCCAGCAGCTCATACGGACTAACGAGCTCCTACAATGAGCAGTTCTTC.